This TCR beta chain emerged from a study of T cell responses to AZD1222 COVID-19 vaccine. Study background: Pooled in the analysis were second doses at about 4 or about 12 weeks.

The data were produced by immunoSEQ multiplex PCR, yet TCRdb's version contains in-frame clones alone and is incomplete. Of 130,000 to 150,000 clones in the sample, 92% are singletons; the top ten hold about 1.9%. The trim removed 2 bases at V and 2 bases at J, leaving 5 bases unmatched. CDR1 is SGHRS, CDR2 YFSETQ, per germline. The CDR3 is 15 residues long. Specimen: peripheral blood, collected on day 0 of AZD1222 vaccination. This chain uses TRBV5-1 with TRBJ2-3; 7 positions agree with TRBD1. The origin of this receptor is an adult in good health. The CDR3 region has the DNA TGCGCCAGCAGCTTAGGACAGGTTCCCACAGATACGCAGTATTTT. As protein: CASSLGQVPTDTQYF.